This T cell receptor (beta chain) comes out of a study of CD8+ T cells in alopecia areata. Study results and caveats: Elevated clonality characterized lesional scalp relative to normal scalp, particularly in alopecia totalis/universalis.

This CDR3 spans 13 amino acids. Unmatched junction bases numbered 5, after V lost 8 bases and J lost 3 bases. Looked up from germline, CDR1 is SQVTM and CDR2 is ANQGSEA. Once RNA had been extracted, it was reverse transcribed into cDNA to act as the sequencing template. Assay used: immunoSEQ multiplex PCR; TCRdb lists only in-frame clones, some missing. Of 150,000 to 200,000 clones listed, about 60% are singletons. For this clone: What it binds is not known.

This receptor was obtained from a human donor with alopecia areata. The V gene is TRBV29-1, the J gene TRBJ1-5, with TRBD1 matching over 9 bases. The sample was CD4+ T cells sorted from blood, taken at week 0. The DNA for the CDR3 is TGCAGCATCTGGACAGGGGACAATCAGCCCCAGCATTTT. This encodes CSIWTGDNQPQHF. The full variable domain, with the rest looked up from reference TRBV29-1 and TRBJ1-5, is SAVISQKPSRDICQRGTSLTIQCQVDSQVTMMFWYRQQPGQSLTLIATANQGSEATYESGFVIDKFPISRPNLTFSTLTVSNMSPEDSSIYLCSIWTGDNQPQHFGDGTRLSIL.